These 24 T cell receptor beta chains came from one sample sequenced in a study of vaccination effects on CD4 cells after COVID-19. Some clones are missing from TCRdb's copy, which holds only in-frame ones; the method was immunoSEQ multiplex PCR. This table holds 65,000 or so clones, roughly 76% found once. Viral peptide pool expansion of antigen-specific CD4+ T cells preceded sequencing in the ViraFEST assay. Culture proceeded for approximately 10 days, and CD4+ T cells were then isolated. Nobody among the vaccine recipients had prior SARS-CoV-2 infection (nucleocapsid antibodies were negative). No antigen has been assigned to these receptors. Sequenced material: CD4+ T cells from PBMCs cultured with HCoV-NL63 spike peptides, taken before COVID-19 vaccination. These receptors were obtained from a human donor who received a COVID-19 vaccine.

The chain combines TRBV7-2 with TRBJ2-6; D may be TRBD1 (6 bases). CDR3 size: 16 residues. Trimming removed 7 bases from V and 2 bases from J, with 15 bases in between. Germline-derived CDR1 and CDR2 are SGHTA and FQGNSA. This CDR3 reads CASIPGTQTGANVLTF. CDR3 coding DNA: TGTGCCAGCATCCCCGGGACACAGACTGGGGCCAACGTCCTGACTTTC.

The chain carries TRBV19 and TRBJ1-5; D not certain. This CDR3 is built from 17 residues. Germline CDR1 is LNHDA and CDR2 is SQIVND (reference sequence). Trimming took off 1 base at V and 4 bases at J, with 17 bases between the two ends. The CDR3 bases are TGTGCCAGTAGTATAGCACAAAGCAGGAGAATGAATCAGCCCCAGCATTTT. This gives the protein CASSIAQSRRMNQPQHF.

This clone was found a few times. This chain uses TRBV28 with TRBJ1-1; possibly TRBD1 for D (6 bases). The germline CDR1 and CDR2 sequences are MDHEN and SYDVKM. Trimming left V 6 bases short and J 3 bases short, with 8 bases between. This CDR3 contains 12 residues. This CDR3 is CASRQGYTEAFF. CDR3 DNA sequence: TGTGCCAGCAGACAGGGATACACTGAAGCTTTCTTT.

The gene calls are TRBV11-3 and TRBJ2-3; no firm D call. The CDR3 is made up of 14 amino acids. CDR1 is SGHNT and CDR2 is YENEEA in the germline V gene. The ends were cut back, 1 base at V and 4 bases at J, with 9 bases in the middle. CDR3 in DNA: TGTGCCAGCAGCTTAGTGGCGTCCGCAGATACGCAGTATTTT. It is translated as CASSLVASADTQYF.

This clone was counted a few times. The chain uses TRBV19 and TRBJ1-2; a possible D gene is TRBD1 (6 bases). The CDR3 runs to 14 residues. Trimming left V 7 bases short and J 6 bases short, with 18 bases between. The germline gives CDR1 LNHDA, CDR2 SQIVND (reference sequence). The CDR3 DNA follows: TGTGCCAGTACCCTCCCCGACAGGCCGGATGGCTACACCTTC. Its translation is CASTLPDRPDGYTF.

J is TRBJ2-2 and V is TRBV5-1; possibly TRBD1 for D (5 bases). The CDR3 length is 15 residues. Germline CDR1 reads SGHRS; CDR2 reads YFSETQ. The V end lost 2 bases, the J end lost 0 bases, and 8 bases lay between the germline ends. For the CDR3, the DNA is TGCGCCAGCAGCTTCGGCAGGGCGAACACCGGGGAGCTGTTTTTT. It encodes CASSFGRANTGELFF.

The chain combines TRBV21-1 with TRBJ2-7; the D call TRBD1 from the table was never checked on the DNA. TRBV21-1 is deemed a pseudogene. The CDR3 consists of 21 residues. CDR3 sequence: CASSKDIHPPGQGVPTYEQYV. The DNA for the CDR3 is TGTGCCAGCAGCAAAGATATCCACCCCCCGGGACAGGGTGTCCCAACCTACGAGCAGTACGTC.

V is TRBV27 and J is TRBJ1-1; D call uncertain. Trimming cost V 8 bases and J 1 base, with 14 bases left between them. Germline assignment: CDR1 MNHEY and CDR2 SMNVEV (reference sequence). This CDR3 is built from 14 residues. The CDR3 region is CASGMPSRNTEAFF. The CDR3 nucleotides are TGTGCCAGCGGCATGCCATCGAGGAACACTGAAGCTTTCTTT.

The chain employs TRBV11-3 and TRBJ2-3; 12 bases fit TRBD1. With 5 bases clipped from V and 4 bases from J, the junction kept 4 bases outside the gene matches. This CDR3 region has 15 residues. Germline loops: CDR1 SGHNT, CDR2 YENEEA. CDR3 sequence: CASSAGTGGPDTQYF. CDR3 DNA sequence: TGTGCCAGCAGCGCCGGGACAGGGGGCCCAGATACGCAGTATTTT.

The chain employs TRBV6-5 and TRBJ1-4; a possible D gene is TRBD1 (6 bases). Trimming cost V 10 bases and J 7 bases, with 10 bases left between them. The CDR3 is 11 residues long. Germline CDR1 is MNHEY and CDR2 is SVGAGI. Written as DNA, the CDR3 is TGTGCCACACGAGGGGGTGAAAAACTGTTTTTT. Encoded protein: CATRGGEKLFF.

This clone was detected only a few times. This chain connects TRBV2 to TRBJ2-2, with 8 bases matching TRBD1. Trimming at V came to 5 bases and at J to 5 bases, leaving 7 bases not matched to a gene. Germline V gives CDR1 SNHLY, CDR2 FYNNEI. CDR3 length equals 15 residues. CDR3 sequence: CASSSGQVGTGELFF. For the CDR3, the DNA is TGTGCCAGCAGTTCGGGACAGGTCGGGACCGGGGAGCTGTTTTTT.

The chain is built from TRBV5-6 and TRBJ2-3, with D perhaps matching TRBD1 (7 bases). V was pared by 5 bases and J by 1 base, with 20 bases between. This CDR3 spans 17 amino acids. Germline CDR1 and CDR2: SGHDT and YYEEEE. The CDR3 here is CASSGEAGQSRTDTQYF. DNA of the CDR3: TGTGCCAGCAGTGGTGAGGCGGGACAGAGCCGCACAGATACGCAGTATTTT.

The CDR3 region is CAISESTVFEMNTEAFF. As DNA, the CDR3 is TGTGCCATCAGTGAGTCGACGGTGTTCGAGATGAACACTGAAGCTTTCTTT. V and J are TRBV10-3 and TRBJ1-1; D ambiguous. Germline CDR1 ENHRY, CDR2 SYGVKD. This CDR3 spans 17 amino acids. V lost 0 bases and J 0 bases, leaving 14 bases between the germline ends.

The chain has TRBV11-2 and TRBJ1-5; unclear D gene. The germline V gene encodes CDR1 SGHAT and CDR2 FQNNGV. This CDR3 region has 13 residues. The ends were cut back, 4 bases at V and 6 bases at J, with 10 bases in the middle. In DNA form, the CDR3 reads TGTGCCAGCAGCTATCGTTGGTGTCAGCCCCAGCATTTT. Its translation: CASSYRWCQPQHF.

The V and J genes are TRBV18 and TRBJ1-1; no definite D call. This CDR3 is 15 amino acids long. Per germline, CDR1 KGHSH and CDR2 LQKENI. V was shortened by 4 bases and J by 1 base, with 13 bases between the two germline ends. The DNA of the CDR3 is TGTGCCAGCTCACTCCCCCGGACGGGGAACACTGAAGCTTTCTTT. This codes for CASSLPRTGNTEAFF.

CDR3 protein: CASSQEDLAGGNGELFF. Here the CDR3 DNA reads TGTGCCAGCAGCCAAGAAGATCTAGCGGGGGGGAACGGGGAGCTGTTTTTT. The chain employs TRBV3-1 (or the pseudogene TRBV3-2) and TRBJ2-2; 12 bases are a match to TRBD2. Trimming cost V 0 bases and J 7 bases; bases outside gene matches: 6. The CDR3 covers 17 residues. CDR1 and CDR2 from the germline V gene are LGHDT and YNNKEL (reference sequence).

The chain has TRBV18 and TRBJ1-2; D possibly corresponds to TRBD1 (5 bases). The V end lost 3 bases, the J end lost 3 bases, and 11 bases lay between the germline ends. The CDR3 is made up of 14 amino acids. Germline-derived CDR1 and CDR2 are KGHSH and LQKENI. CDR3 DNA sequence: TGTGCCAGCTCACCTCTTTCCAGGGACTATGGCTACACCTTC. It specifies CASSPLSRDYGYTF.

The V and J genes are TRBV29-1 and TRBJ2-3; TRBD1 is a possible D gene (5 bases). Germline lookup yields CDR1 SQVTM and CDR2 ANQGSEA. Trimming cost V 4 bases and J 0 bases, with 17 bases left between them. This CDR3 region has 16 residues. CDR3 protein: CSVVPRRTTSTDTQYF. The CDR3 nucleotides are TGCAGCGTTGTCCCCCGACGGACAACTAGCACAGATACGCAGTATTTT.

This clone came up once. The CDR3 DNA follows: TGTGCCACCAGCAGAGATGTAACTAATGAAAAACTGTTTTTT. Translated, it gives CATSRDVTNEKLFF. J is TRBJ1-4 and V is TRBV15, with D unclear. This CDR3 is 14 amino acids long. The V gene's germline CDR1 is LNHNV and CDR2 YYDKDF (reference sequence). V was pared by 0 bases and J by 1 base, with 3 bases between.

The chain carries TRBV6-2 or TRBV6-3 and TRBJ1-6; 7 positions match TRBD1. Germline CDR1 reads MNHEY; CDR2 reads SVGEGT. The ends lost 6 bases at V and 4 bases at J; junction bases unmatched: 12. This CDR3 has 17 residues. The CDR3 protein is CASSLSTGTVYNSPLHF. The CDR3 DNA sequence: TGTGCCAGCAGCCTTTCTACCGGGACAGTTTATAATTCACCCCTCCACTTT.

This chain joins TRBV30 and TRBJ2-1; maybe TRBD1 (6 bases). CDR1 is GTSNPN, CDR2 SVGIG, per germline (reference sequence). This CDR3 region has 14 residues. V was shortened by 4 bases and J by 5 bases, with 15 bases between the two germline ends. CDR3 in amino acids: CAWINRGHDNEQFF. In DNA, the CDR3 is TGTGCCTGGATTAACCGGGGACACGACAATGAGCAGTTCTTC.

This clone has just one count. This chain links TRBV5-1 with TRBJ2-5; 8 positions match TRBD2. The CDR3 runs to 17 residues. The V segment lost 4 bases and the J segment 2 bases; nucleotides outside the gene matches: 13. From germline, CDR1 is SGHRS and CDR2 YFSETQ. CDR3 amino acids: CASSPGVAGSLQETQYF. CDR3 DNA sequence: TGCGCCAGCAGCCCCGGAGTAGCGGGGTCTCTTCAAGAGACCCAGTACTTC.

This chain links TRBV25-1 with TRBJ1-2; no firm D call. Germline CDR1 reads MGHDK; CDR2 reads SYGVNS. V was cut by 10 bases and J by 4 bases, with 19 bases left in between. This CDR3 comprises 14 residues. Here the CDR3 reads CATERSGMGYGYTF. The CDR3 DNA is TGTGCCACCGAGAGATCGGGGATGGGCTATGGCTACACCTTC.

The rearrangement joins TRBV2 to TRBJ1-5; the D gene is possibly TRBD1 (6 bases). The germline V and J ends were trimmed by 7 bases and 1 base, with 11 bases remaining between them. CDR1 and CDR2 from the germline V gene are SNHLY and FYNNEI. This CDR3 is 14 amino acids long. This chain's CDR3 is CASNNRVSNQPQHF. The DNA for the CDR3 is TGTGCCAGCAACAACAGGGTCAGCAATCAGCCCCAGCATTTT.